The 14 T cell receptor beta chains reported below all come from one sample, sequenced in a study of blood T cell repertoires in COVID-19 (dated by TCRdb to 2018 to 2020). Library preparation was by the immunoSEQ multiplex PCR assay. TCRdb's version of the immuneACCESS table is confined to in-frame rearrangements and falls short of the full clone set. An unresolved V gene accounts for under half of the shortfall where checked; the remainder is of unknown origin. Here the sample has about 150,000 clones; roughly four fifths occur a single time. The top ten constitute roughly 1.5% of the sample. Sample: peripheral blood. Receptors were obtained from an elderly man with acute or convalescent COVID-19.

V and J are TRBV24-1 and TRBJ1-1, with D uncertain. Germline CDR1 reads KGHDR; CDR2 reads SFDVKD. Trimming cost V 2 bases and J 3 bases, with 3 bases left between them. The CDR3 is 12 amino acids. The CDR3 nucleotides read TGTGCCACCAGTGATTCTTACACTGAAGCTTTCTTT. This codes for CATSDSYTEAFF.

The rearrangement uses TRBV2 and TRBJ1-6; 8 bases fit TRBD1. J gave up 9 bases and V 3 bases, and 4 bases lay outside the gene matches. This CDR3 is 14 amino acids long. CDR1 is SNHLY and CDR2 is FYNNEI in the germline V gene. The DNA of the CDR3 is TGTGCCAGCAGTGACCGGACAGGGAGTTCACCCCTCCACTTT. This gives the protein CASSDRTGSSPLHF.

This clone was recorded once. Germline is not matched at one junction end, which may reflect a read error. The CDR3 coding sequence is TGTGCCAGCAGCCGGACAGGGGGCTATGGCTACGCCTTC. As protein: CASSRTGGYGYAF. The chain combines TRBV11-3 with TRBJ1-2; 11 bases fit TRBD1. Germline loops: CDR1 SGHNT, CDR2 YENEEA. The CDR3 runs 13 residues.

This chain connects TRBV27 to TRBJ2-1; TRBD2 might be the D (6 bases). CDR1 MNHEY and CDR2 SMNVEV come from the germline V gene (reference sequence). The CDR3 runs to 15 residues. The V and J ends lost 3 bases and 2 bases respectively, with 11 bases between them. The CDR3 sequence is CASSFFGGPYNEQFF. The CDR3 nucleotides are TGTGCCAGCAGTTTTTTCGGGGGACCCTACAATGAGCAGTTCTTC.

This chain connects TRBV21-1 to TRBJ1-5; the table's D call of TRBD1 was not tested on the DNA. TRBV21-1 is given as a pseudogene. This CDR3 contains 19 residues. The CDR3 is CASSKVRQGKELVNQPQHF. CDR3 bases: TGTGCCAGCAGCAAAGTTCGACAGGGGAAGGAATTAGTCAATCAGCCCCAGCATTTT.

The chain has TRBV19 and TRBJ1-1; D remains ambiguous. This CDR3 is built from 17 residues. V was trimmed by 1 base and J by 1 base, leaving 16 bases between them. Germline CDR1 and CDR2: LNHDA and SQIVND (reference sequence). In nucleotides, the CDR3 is TGTGCCAGTAGTATAGCTCCTATGACACCAGCGAACACTGAAGCTTTCTTT. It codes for CASSIAPMTPANTEAFF.

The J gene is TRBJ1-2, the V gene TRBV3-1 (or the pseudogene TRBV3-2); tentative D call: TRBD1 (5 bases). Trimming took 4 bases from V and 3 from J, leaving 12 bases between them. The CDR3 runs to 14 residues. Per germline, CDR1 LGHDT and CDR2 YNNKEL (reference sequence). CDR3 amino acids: CASSPRDGDYGYTF. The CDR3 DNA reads TGTGCCAGCAGCCCGCGGGACGGCGACTATGGCTACACCTTC.

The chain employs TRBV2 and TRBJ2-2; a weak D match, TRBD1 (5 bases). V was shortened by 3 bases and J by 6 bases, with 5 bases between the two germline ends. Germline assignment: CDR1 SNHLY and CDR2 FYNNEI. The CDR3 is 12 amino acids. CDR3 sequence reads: CASSEGPGELFF. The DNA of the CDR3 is TGTGCCAGCAGTGAGGGGCCCGGGGAGCTGTTTTTT.

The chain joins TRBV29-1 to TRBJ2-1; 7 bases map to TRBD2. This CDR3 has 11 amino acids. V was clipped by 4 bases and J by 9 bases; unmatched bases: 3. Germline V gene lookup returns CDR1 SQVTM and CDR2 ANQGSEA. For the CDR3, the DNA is TGCAGCGTTGCGGGGGGAGGTGAGCAGTTCTTC. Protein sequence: CSVAGGGEQFF.

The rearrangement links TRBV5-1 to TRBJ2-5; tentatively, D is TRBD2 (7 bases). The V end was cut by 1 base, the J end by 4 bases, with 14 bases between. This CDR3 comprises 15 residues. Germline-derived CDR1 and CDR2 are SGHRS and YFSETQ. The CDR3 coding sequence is TGCGCCAGCAGCTTGTCGGGGGGCGGAGGAGAGACCCAGTACTTC. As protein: CASSLSGGGGETQYF.

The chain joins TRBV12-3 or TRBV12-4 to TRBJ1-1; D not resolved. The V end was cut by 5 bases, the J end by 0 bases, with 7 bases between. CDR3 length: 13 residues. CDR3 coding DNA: TGTGCCAGCAGTCCTCAGTTGAACACTGAAGCTTTCTTT. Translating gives CASSPQLNTEAFF.

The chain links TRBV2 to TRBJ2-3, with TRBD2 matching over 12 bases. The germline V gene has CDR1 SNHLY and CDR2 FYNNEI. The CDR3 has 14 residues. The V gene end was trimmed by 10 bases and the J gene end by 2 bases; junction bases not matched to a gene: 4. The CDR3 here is CATRLAGVTDTQYF. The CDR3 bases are TGTGCCACCAGACTAGCGGGGGTCACAGATACGCAGTATTTT.

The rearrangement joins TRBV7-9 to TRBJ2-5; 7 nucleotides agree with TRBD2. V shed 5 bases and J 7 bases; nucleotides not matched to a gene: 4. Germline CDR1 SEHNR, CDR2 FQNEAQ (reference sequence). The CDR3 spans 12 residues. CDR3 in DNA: TGTGCCAGCAGCCCAGGGAGGGGGACCCAGTACTTC. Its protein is CASSPGRGTQYF.

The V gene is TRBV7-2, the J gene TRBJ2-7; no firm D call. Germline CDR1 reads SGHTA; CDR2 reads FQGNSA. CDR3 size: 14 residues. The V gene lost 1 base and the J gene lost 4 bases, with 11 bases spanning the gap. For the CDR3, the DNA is TGTGCCAGCAGCTTAGGAGGTCGGGTATACGAGCAGTACTTC. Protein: CASSLGGRVYEQYF.